A selection of T cell receptor beta chains follows, all from one sample in a study of OX40 agonist ivuxolimab in advanced cancers. Produced via immunoSEQ multiplex PCR; TCRdb's table is partial and in-frame only. The sample shows 80,000 or so clones, 86% of them seen only once. The sequenced sample was CD4+ or CD8+ T cells sorted from blood, obtained in a trial of the OX40 agonist ivuxolimab. These receptors were obtained from an adult with an advanced solid tumor such as melanoma, head and neck, liver or kidney cancer. The CDR3 runs from the conserved cysteine through the conserved F or W. The order of the fields is D gene, clone size, V gene, J gene, CDR3 protein, CDR3 DNA. The D gene is left open where the match is weak. Only some rows state a clone size, as once, few, many or a class for expanded clones.

-	-	TRBV5-1	TRBJ2-5	CASSLASMETQYF	TGCGCCAGCAGCTTGGCCAGCATGGAGACCCAGTACTTC
-	-	TRBV9	TRBJ2-3	CASSVGGRTDTQYF	TGTGCCAGCAGCGTCGGGGGGCGGACAGATACGCAGTATTTT
-	few	TRBV2	TRBJ1-4	CASSGEKLFF	TGTGCCAGCAGTGGTGAAAAACTGTTTTTT
-	-	TRBV18	TRBJ2-5	CASSPLSAETQYF	TGTGCCAGCTCACCACTGTCCGCGGAGACCCAGTACTTC
TRBD1	-	TRBV6-5	TRBJ1-5	CASRGTGGQPQHF	TGTGCCAGCAGGGGGACAGGGGGTCAGCCCCAGCATTTT
-	-	TRBV15	TRBJ1-5	CATSRDRAAGQPQHF	TGTGCCACCAGCAGAGATAGGGCAGCGGGACAGCCCCAGCATTTT
TRBD2	-	TRBV7-2	TRBJ2-7	CASSPGAGGAGEQYF	TGTGCCAGCAGCCCCGGCGCGGGGGGGGCGGGCGAGCAGTACTTC
-	once	TRBV6-5	TRBJ2-3	CASSPVGALVVTQYF	TGTGCCAGCAGTCCCGTAGGGGCCCTAGTGGTTACGCAGTATTTT
-	-	TRBV20-1	TRBJ1-1	CSARTDTEAFF	TGCAGTGCTCGGACAGATACTGAAGCTTTCTTT
-	-	TRBV28	TRBJ2-3	CASPSSSGRGGIDTQYF	TGTGCCAGCCCCTCCTCGAGCGGAAGAGGTGGGATAGATACGCAGTATTTT
TRBD2	-	TRBV7-2	TRBJ2-2	CASSTRTSGGSAGELFF	TGTGCCAGCAGCACCCGGACTAGCGGGGGGTCGGCCGGGGAGCTGTTTTTT
-	-	TRBV5-1	TRBJ2-4	CASSLAVGPKNIQYF	TGCGCCAGCAGCTTGGCTGTGGGGCCCAAAAACATTCAGTACTTC
-	-	TRBV5-1	TRBJ2-5	CASSLVLQETQYF	TGCGCCAGCAGCTTAGTACTCCAAGAGACCCAGTACTTC
-	-	TRBV6-5	TRBJ2-7	CASSLAGGNEQYF	TGTGCCAGCAGTTTAGCAGGGGGGAACGAGCAGTACTTC
TRBD1	-	TRBV19	TRBJ1-1	CASSPKGGTGAMITEAFF	TGTGCCAGTAGTCCGAAGGGAGGGACAGGGGCCATGATCACTGAAGCTTTCTTT
-	-	TRBV21-1	TRBJ2-3	CARPRDTPADTQYF	TGTGCCAGGCCGAGGGACACCCCCGCAGATACGCAGTATTTT
TRBD2	-	TRBV5-1	TRBJ2-1	CASSSTSGAYNEQFF	TGCGCCAGCAGCTCGACTAGCGGGGCCTACAATGAGCAGTTCTTC
-	-	TRBV7-6	TRBJ1-1	CASSYGPNTEAFF	TGTGCCAGCAGTTACGGGCCTAACACTGAAGCTTTCTTT
TRBD2	once	TRBV7-6	TRBJ2-1	CASSLVASGGGEQFF	TGTGCCAGCAGCCTCGTGGCTAGCGGGGGAGGTGAGCAGTTCTTC
-	-	TRBV5-1	TRBJ1-2	CASSLEGPYGYTF	TGCGCCAGCAGCTTGGAGGGACCATATGGCTACACCTTC
TRBD1	-	TRBV5-8	TRBJ2-1	CASSLALRDRGNEQFF	TGTGCCAGCAGCTTGGCTCTCCGGGACAGAGGCAATGAGCAGTTCTTC
TRBD2	-	TRBV19	TRBJ2-3	CASSIRAGGPDTQYF	TGTGCCAGTAGTATCAGGGCGGGAGGGCCGGATACGCAGTATTTT
-	-	TRBV2	TRBJ2-7	CASSFTKLQANEQYF	TGTGCCAGCAGTTTTACTAAACTACAGGCTAACGAGCAGTACTTC
-	-	TRBV29-1	TRBJ2-1	CSVDASTYNEQFF	TGCAGCGTTGACGCTAGCACCTACAATGAGCAGTTCTTC
-	-	TRBV9	TRBJ2-6	CASSVGGPSSGANVLTF	TGTGCCAGCAGCGTTGGGGGCCCCAGCTCTGGGGCCAACGTCCTGACTTTC
-	-	TRBV14	TRBJ2-5	CASSHVPWETQYF	TGTGCCAGCAGCCATGTACCGTGGGAGACCCAGTACTTC
-	-	TRBV5-1	TRBJ2-7	CASSLVGTLTYEQYF	TGCGCCAGCAGCTTGGTCGGGACCCTGACCTACGAGCAGTACTTC
TRBD1	-	TRBV11-1	TRBJ1-1	CASSSRQGSTEAFF	TGTGCCAGCAGCTCGCGACAGGGAAGCACTGAAGCTTTCTTT
TRBD2	-	TRBV19	TRBJ2-1	CASSIRPSGYSSYNEQFF	TGTGCCAGTAGTATTAGACCTAGCGGATACAGCTCCTACAATGAGCAGTTCTTC
TRBD1	-	TRBV5-6	TRBJ1-2	CASSSTGAQFYGYTF	TGTGCCAGCAGCTCCACAGGGGCGCAGTTCTATGGCTACACCTTC
-	-	TRBV20-1	TRBJ1-1	CSARDSPEAFF	TGCAGTGCTAGAGACTCGCCCGAAGCTTTCTTT
-	-	TRBV18	TRBJ1-1	CASSPPDRFNTEAFF	TGTGCCAGCTCACCACCCGACAGATTTAACACTGAAGCTTTCTTT
-	-	TRBV7-8	TRBJ1-1	CASSLGASNTEAFF	TGTGCCAGCAGCTTAGGGGCGAGTAACACTGAAGCTTTCTTT
TRBD2	-	TRBV5-1	TRBJ2-7	CASSLGSGGARSYEQYF	TGCGCCAGCAGCTTAGGTAGCGGGGGGGCCCGCTCCTACGAGCAGTACTTC
-	-	TRBV10-3	TRBJ1-3	CAITSFRNTIYF	TGTGCCATCACCTCCTTTAGAAACACCATATATTTT
TRBD2	once	TRBV19	TRBJ2-5	CASSSRGTSVQETQYF	TGTGCCAGTAGCTCCCGGGGGACTAGCGTGCAAGAGACCCAGTACTTC
-	-	TRBV11-2	TRBJ1-1	CASSAYPFNSMNTEAFF	TGTGCCAGCAGCGCGTATCCCTTTAACAGCATGAACACCGAAGCTTTCTTT